This record looks at one T cell receptor (beta chain) sequence and its context. There is no known antigen for this receptor. Per-base qualities were not stored, and no clone one base away is much larger. After PBMCs were isolated by density centrifugation and stained for CD3, CD4 and CD8, a FACSAria was used to sort CD4+ and CD8+ T cells. Scalp biopsies and blood samples were obtained from unaffected controls. CDR1 and CDR2, looked up from the germline V gene, are MNHEY and SVGAGI. V lost 6 bases and J lost 5 bases; the stretch between them is 14 bases long. The CDR3 starts with the cysteine, ends with the phenylalanine, and has 14 residues. The kept DNA is CDR3 alone, 42 bases in frame from the first base. The sample comes from a study of CD8+ T cells in alopecia areata (dated by TCRdb to the late 2010s). Some background on the complete study: In both human patients and the C3H/HeJ mouse model, the study applied high-throughput TCRbeta sequencing to look at T cell clonal expansion in alopecia areata. RNA was extracted with the PAXgene miRNA kit for fixed scalp, the miRNeasy kit for PBMCs, and the RNeasy kit for mouse skin. In humans, TCRbeta sequencing was performed on scalp tissue and on sorted CD4+ and CD8+ peripheral blood T cells from healthy controls and from patients with patchy or totalis/universalis alopecia areata. Scalp clonality was compared among normal scalp (n=4), patchy alopecia areata scalp (n=8), and alopecia totalis/universalis scalp (n=8). immunoSEQ multiplex PCR using 35 Vbeta forward primers and 13 Jbeta reverse primers was used to amplify TCRbeta CDR3 regions. On the study overall, not on this receptor specifically: Lesional scalp, especially in alopecia totalis/universalis, showed higher clonality and more expanded CD8+ clones than normal scalp, suggesting antigenic drive. Unlike mouse skin, which is dominated by gammadelta T cells, normal human skin has resident alphabeta T cells that are also sequenced, and this complicates analysis of the scalp TCR repertoire. Compared with mice, TCR sequences shared between patients were less clear, possibly partly because of HLA diversity across the patient population.

The library relied on the immunoSEQ multiplex PCR assay. For TCR sequencing, RNA was extracted from every sample and reverse transcribed into cDNA to serve as template. First-strand cDNA was synthesized with SuperScript III using a 2:1 mix of oligo-dT and random hexamers. A synthetic immune receptor repertoire was used to gauge amplification bias, and whatever bias remained was removed computationally. The source study handled its data this way. Raw reads were preprocessed for error removal, and CDR3 was defined according to IMGT conventions as running from the conserved cysteine to phenylalanine. Clonality was calculated as 1 minus Shannon entropy normalized by log2 of the number of productive unique TCRs. Scalp TCRbeta sequences were cross-referenced with sorted blood CD4 and CD8 repertoires so that the CD4 or CD8 identity of scalp clones could be inferred. TCRdb limited this immuneACCESS table to in-frame rearrangements with V and J called. A share of clones is missing; checked studies link under half to unresolved V genes, and the rest is unexplained. V and J calls and clone size are copied from that table; D and trimming were computed from the DNA. In all, the sample holds 200,000 or so clones, and about 61% of those were seen once. Over 4% of the sample goes to the ten largest clones.

The chain is assembled from TRBV6-5 and TRBJ1-5; a tentative D call is TRBD1 (5 bases match). This clonotype was sampled from a human donor in good health. What was sequenced was CD8+ T cells sorted from blood. The CDR3 sequence is CASSGALSDQPQHF. The DNA is TGTGCCAGCAGCGGGGCCCTGAGTGATCAGCCCCAGCATTTT.